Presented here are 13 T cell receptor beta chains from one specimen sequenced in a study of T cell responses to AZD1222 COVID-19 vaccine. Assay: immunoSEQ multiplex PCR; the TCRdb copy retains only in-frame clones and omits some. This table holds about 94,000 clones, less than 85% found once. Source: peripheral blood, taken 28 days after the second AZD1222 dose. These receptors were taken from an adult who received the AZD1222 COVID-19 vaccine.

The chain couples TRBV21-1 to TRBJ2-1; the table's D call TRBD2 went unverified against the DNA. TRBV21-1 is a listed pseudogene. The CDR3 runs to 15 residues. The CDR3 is CASSKVTGKVNEQFF. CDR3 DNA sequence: TGTGCCAGCAGCAAAGTTACGGGAAAAGTAAATGAGCAGTTCTTC.

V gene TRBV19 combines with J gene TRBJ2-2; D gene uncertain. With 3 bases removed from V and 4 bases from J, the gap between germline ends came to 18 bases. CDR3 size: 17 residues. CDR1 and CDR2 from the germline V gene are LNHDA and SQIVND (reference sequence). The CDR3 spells CASSIPWRRSRTGELFF. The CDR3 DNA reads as TGTGCCAGTAGTATCCCCTGGCGCAGATCCCGCACCGGGGAGCTGTTTTTT. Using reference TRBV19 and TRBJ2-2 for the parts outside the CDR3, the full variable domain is DGGITQSPKYLFRKEGQNVTLSCEQNLNHDAMYWYRQDPGQGLRLIYYSQIVNDFQKGDIAEGYSVSREKKESFPLTVTSAQKNPTAFYLCASSIPWRRSRTGELFFGEGSRLTVL.

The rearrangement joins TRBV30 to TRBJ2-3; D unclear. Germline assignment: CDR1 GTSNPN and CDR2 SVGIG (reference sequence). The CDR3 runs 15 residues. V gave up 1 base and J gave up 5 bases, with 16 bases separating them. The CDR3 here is CAWSDFAALGDTQYF. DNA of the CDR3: TGTGCCTGGAGTGACTTTGCTGCCTTGGGAGATACGCAGTATTTT.

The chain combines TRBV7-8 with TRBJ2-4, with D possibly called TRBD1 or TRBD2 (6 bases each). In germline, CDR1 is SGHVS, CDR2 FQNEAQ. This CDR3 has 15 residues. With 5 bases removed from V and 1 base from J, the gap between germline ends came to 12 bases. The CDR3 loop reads CASSRGLDAKNIQYF. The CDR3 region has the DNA TGTGCCAGCAGCCGGGGGCTTGACGCCAAAAACATTCAGTACTTC.

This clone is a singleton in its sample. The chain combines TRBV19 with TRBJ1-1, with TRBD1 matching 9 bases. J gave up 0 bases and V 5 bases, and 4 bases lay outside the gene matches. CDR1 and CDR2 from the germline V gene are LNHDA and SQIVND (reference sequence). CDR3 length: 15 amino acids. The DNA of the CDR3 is TGTGCCAGTAGTCCTGACAGGGGGGTGAACACTGAAGCTTTCTTT. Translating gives CASSPDRGVNTEAFF.

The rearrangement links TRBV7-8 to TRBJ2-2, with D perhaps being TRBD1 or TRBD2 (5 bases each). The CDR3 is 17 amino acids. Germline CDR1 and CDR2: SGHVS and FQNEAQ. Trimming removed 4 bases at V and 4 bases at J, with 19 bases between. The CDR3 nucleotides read TGTGCCAGCAGCTCGGTTCCGGGACGGAGAGGCACCGGGGAGCTGTTTTTT. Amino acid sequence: CASSSVPGRRGTGELFF.

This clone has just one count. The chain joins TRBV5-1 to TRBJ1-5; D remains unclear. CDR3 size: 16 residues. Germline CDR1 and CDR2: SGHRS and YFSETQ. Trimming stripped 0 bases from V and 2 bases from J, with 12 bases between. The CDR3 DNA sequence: TGCGCCAGCAGCTTGGGGCAGGTTGGAGGCAATCAGCCCCAGCATTTT. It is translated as CASSLGQVGGNQPQHF.

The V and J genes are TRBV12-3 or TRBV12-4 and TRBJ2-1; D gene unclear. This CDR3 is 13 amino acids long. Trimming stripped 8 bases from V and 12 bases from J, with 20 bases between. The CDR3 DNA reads TGTGCCAGCTCCCCACTGCAGGCGGCAGTGCAGTTCTTC. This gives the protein CASSPLQAAVQFF.

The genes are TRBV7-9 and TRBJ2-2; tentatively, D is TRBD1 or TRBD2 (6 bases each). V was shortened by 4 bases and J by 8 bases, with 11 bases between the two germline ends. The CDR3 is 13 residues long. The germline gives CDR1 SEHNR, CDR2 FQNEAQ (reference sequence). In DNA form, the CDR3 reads TGTGCCAGCAGCTCAGGGGACTGGGGGGAGCTGTTTTTT. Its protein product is CASSSGDWGELFF. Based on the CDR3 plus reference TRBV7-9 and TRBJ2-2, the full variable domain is DTGVSQNPRHKITKRGQNVTFRCDPISEHNRLYWYRQTLGQGPEFLTYFQNEAQLEKSRLLSDRFSAERPKGSFSTLEIQRTEQGDSAMYLCASSSGDWGELFFGEGSRLTVL.

The CDR3 protein is CSVSTHLNTEAFF. In DNA form, the CDR3 reads TGCAGCGTTTCCACTCATTTGAACACTGAAGCTTTCTTT. The chain employs TRBV29-1 and TRBJ1-1; D ambiguous. Germline loops: CDR1 SQVTM, CDR2 ANQGSEA. Trimming took off 5 bases at V and 0 bases at J, with 10 bases between the two ends. CDR3 length: 13 amino acids.

In DNA, the CDR3 is TGCGCCAGCAGCATTGGCGGGACAGGCGACCGCTCCTATAATTCACCCCTCCACTTT. Protein sequence: CASSIGGTGDRSYNSPLHF. This rearrangement joins TRBV5-1 to TRBJ1-6; 8 bases agree with TRBD1. J gave up 0 bases and V 4 bases, and 12 bases lay outside the gene matches. Germline lookup yields CDR1 SGHRS and CDR2 YFSETQ. CDR3 length: 19 amino acids.

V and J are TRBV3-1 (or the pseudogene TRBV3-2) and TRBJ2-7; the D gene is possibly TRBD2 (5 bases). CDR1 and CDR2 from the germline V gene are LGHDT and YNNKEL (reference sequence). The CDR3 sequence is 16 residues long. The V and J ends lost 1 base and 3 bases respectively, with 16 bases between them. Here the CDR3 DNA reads TGTGCCAGCAGCCAAGGAGCCGACGCGGGCAACTACGAGCAGTACTTC. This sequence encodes CASSQGADAGNYEQYF.

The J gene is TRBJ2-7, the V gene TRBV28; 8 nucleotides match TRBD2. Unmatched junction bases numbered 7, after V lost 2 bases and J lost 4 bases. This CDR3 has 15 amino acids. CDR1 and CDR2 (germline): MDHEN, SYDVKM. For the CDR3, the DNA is TGTGCCAGCAGTTTAGGAGCGGGAGAATTTTACGAGCAGTACTTC. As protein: CASSLGAGEFYEQYF.